This T cell receptor (beta chain) was recorded in a study of T cells in localized non-small cell lung cancer. Regarding the study as a whole: The study found T cell clonality highest in uninvolved adjacent lung, above tumor. Detection in adjacent lung was observed for a median approximately 53 of the top 100 tumor clones. One tumor region alone was sequenced, and heterogeneity therefore remains possible.

The CDR3 loop spans 16 amino acids. V lost 3 bases to trimming and J lost 2 bases, with 16 bases between them. Per the germline V gene, CDR1 is SGHAT and CDR2 is FQNNGV. Produced via immunoSEQ multiplex PCR; TCRdb's table is partial and in-frame only. Of 100,000 to 150,000 clones listed, roughly nine tenths are singletons. In regard to this clone: What it binds is not known.

This TCR came from a female donor at least 60 years old with stage I lung adenocarcinoma. The chain recombines TRBV11-2 with TRBJ2-5, with D uncertain. The sample consisted of peripheral blood, taken before any cancer treatment. CDR3 in DNA: TGTGCCAGCAGCTTCCGGGTGAATCAGAAGCAAGAGACCCAGTACTTC. This gives the protein CASSFRVNQKQETQYF.